This TCR beta chain stems from a study of PD-1 blockade in classical Hodgkin lymphoma. This CDR3 region has 14 residues. CDR1 is MNHNY, CDR2 SVGAGI, per germline (reference sequence). V lost 0 bases and J 8 bases, leaving 8 bases between the germline ends. Libraries were prepared by immunoSEQ multiplex PCR; TCRdb keeps only in-frame clonotypes and omits some of them. The table shows about 22,000 clones, with 70% to 80% occurring only once. Time point meaning: cycle 4 day 1 (C4D1), after 6 weeks of nivolumab. Brentuximab vedotin exposure varied, and every patient relapsed after autologous stem cell transplantation. Negative magnetic selection isolated CD4+ T cells from thawed PBMCs. Responses achieved at best were complete response, partial response or progressive disease. Whole-study findings and limits: It was among complete responders that baseline diversity resembled that of newly diagnosed patients. Newly diagnosed patients were reported to start with lower TCR diversity than healthy donors. Patients were excluded if nivolumab began under 1 year after ASCT (the autologous transplant).

For this clone: Its specificity is unknown.

The clonotype comes from a human donor with classical Hodgkin lymphoma. The source was CD4+ T cells from blood, collected before the fourth cycle of nivolumab. This chain uses TRBV6-6 with TRBJ1-6; tentatively, D is TRBD1 (5 bases). The CDR3 DNA follows: TGTGCCAGCAGTTACTCAGGGGTTGATTCACCCCTCCACTTT. Encoded protein: CASSYSGVDSPLHF.